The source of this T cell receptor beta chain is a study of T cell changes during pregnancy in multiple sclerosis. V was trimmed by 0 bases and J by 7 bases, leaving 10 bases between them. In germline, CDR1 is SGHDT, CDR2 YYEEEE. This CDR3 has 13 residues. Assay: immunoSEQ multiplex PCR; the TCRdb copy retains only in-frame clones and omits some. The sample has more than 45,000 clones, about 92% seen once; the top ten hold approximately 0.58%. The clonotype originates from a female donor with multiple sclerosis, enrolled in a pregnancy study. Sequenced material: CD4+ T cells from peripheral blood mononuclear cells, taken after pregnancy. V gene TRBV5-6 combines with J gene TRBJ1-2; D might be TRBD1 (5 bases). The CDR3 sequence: CASSLGGVPGYTF. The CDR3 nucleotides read TGTGCCAGCAGCTTGGGGGGCGTCCCTGGCTACACCTTC.